This T cell receptor (beta chain) comes out of a study of T cells in Graves' hyperthyroidism and ophthalmopathy. Study-level information: Peripheral blood was acquired at first diagnosis, ahead of any therapy whatsoever. General study results and limits: Model output signaled ophthalmopathy a median around 6.9 months ahead of onset.

This clonotype showed up many times. Its antigen is not identified. The CDR3 consists of 14 residues. Trimming took off 1 base at V and 2 bases at J, with 9 bases between the two ends. CDR1 is SGHNT, CDR2 YYREEE, per germline (reference sequence). Amplified regions were TCR beta CDR3 sequences from RNA transcripts. First-round RT-PCR of the TCR CDR3 relied on the HTBI primer set. TCRdb ran MiXCR on the multiplex PCR reads and lists one entry per CDR3 protein. The repertoire includes over 450,000 distinct CDR3 sequences, 17% of them detected once, and 15% to 20% sits in the top ten. V usage is TRBV5-4 and J usage is TRBJ2-5; tentative D call: TRBD2 (5 bases). The sequence was collected from a woman aged 18-29 years with Graves' ophthalmopathy. The sequencing input was blood. The CDR3 DNA sequence: TGTGCCAGCAGCTTGAAAGGAGGTCAAGAGACCCAGTACTTC. It translates to CASSLKGGQETQYF. Full variable domain (rest looked up from reference TRBV5-4 and TRBJ2-5): ETGVTQSPTHLIKTRGQQVTLRCSSQSGHNTVSWYQQALGQGPQFIFQYYREEENGRGNFPPRFSGLQFPNYSSELNVNALELDDSALYLCASSLKGGQETQYFGPGTRLLVL.